These T cell receptor beta chains were read from a single sample in a study of graft-versus-host responses after intestinal transplantation. Method: immunoSEQ multiplex PCR; TCRdb's copy keeps in-frame clones and lacks some. The sample lists roughly 7,000 clones; around 26% were seen once. The specimen was alloreactive CD4+ T cells from a mixed lymphocyte reaction culture, collected before intestinal transplant. Receptors originate from a human patient who received an intestinal transplant. CDR3s include the opening cysteine and the closing phenylalanine or tryptophan. A D gene is named only where the DNA matches it firmly. The size of a clone is reported for some rows only, either as once, few or many, or as a class for expanded clones.

18,.,.,TRBJ2-6,TRBV7-3,TGTGCCAGCAGCCGGGATACTACAGGAAGCTCTGGGGCCAACGTCCTGACTTTC,CASSRDTTGSSGANVLTF
15,few,TRBD1,TRBJ1-2,TRBV18,TGTGCCAGCTCACCACTAGGACAGGAGTTCTATGGCTACACCTTC,CASSPLGQEFYGYTF
14,.,TRBD1,TRBJ1-6,TRBV2,TGTGCCAGCAGGGACAGGGCGTATAATTCACCCCTCCACTTT,CASRDRAYNSPLHF
15,.,TRBD2,TRBJ2-1,TRBV19,TGTGCCAGTAGCCAACGTAGCGGGACTTACAATGAGCAGTTCTTC,CASSQRSGTYNEQFF
13,few,TRBD1,TRBJ2-5,TRBV19,TGTGCCAGTAGGGACAGGGGTCAAGAGACCCAGTACTTC,CASRDRGQETQYF
14,.,.,TRBJ1-1,TRBV5-1,TGCGCCAGCAGCGTCAAGTTCGGGTACGCTGAAGCTTTCTTT,CASSVKFGYAEAFF
14,.,TRBD1,TRBJ1-2,TRBV6-1,TGTGCCAGCAGTACGATACAGGGGATCTATGGCTACACCTTC,CASSTIQGIYGYTF
15,.,.,TRBJ2-5,TRBV10-3,TGTGCCATCAGTGACCAACCACAGGGCCGAGAGACCCAGTACTTC,CAISDQPQGRETQYF
13,medium-sized,.,TRBJ1-2,TRBV28,TGTGCCAGCCGAGGGACGGCTACCTATGGCTACACCTTC,CASRGTATYGYTF
17,.,.,TRBJ2-1,TRBV5-1,TGCGCCAGCAGCTCCCGAGGTGTAGCGGTTTCCTACAATGAGCAGTTCTTC,CASSSRGVAVSYNEQFF
15,.,.,TRBJ2-3,TRBV11-1,TGTGCCAGCAGGTTTGCGGACGGCCACACAGATACGCAGTATTTT,CASRFADGHTDTQYF
15,.,TRBD2,TRBJ2-2,TRBV29-1,TGCAGCGTCCTAGCGGGAGGTTTTCGCACCGGGGAGCTGTTTTTT,CSVLAGGFRTGELFF
15,.,TRBD2,TRBJ2-1,TRBV5-1,TGCGCCAGCAGACTAGCGGGGGTTAACTGGGATGAGCAGTTCTTC,CASRLAGVNWDEQFF
15,few,TRBD2,TRBJ2-5,TRBV7-9,TGTGCCAGCAGCTTCCGGGACTATGGTTGGGAGACCCAGTACTTC,CASSFRDYGWETQYF
14,.,.,TRBJ1-1,TRBV7-3,TGTGCCAGCAGCCCCTCGACAATGAACACTGAAGCTTTCTTT,CASSPSTMNTEAFF
16,few,.,TRBJ2-3,TRBV10-3,TGTGCCACCCTTGGGACGGGCTTCCTTCACACAGATACGCAGTATTTT,CATLGTGFLHTDTQYF
15,medium-sized,.,TRBJ1-1,TRBV6-5,TGTGCCAGCAGTTACTGGGGACAAGGGAACACTGAAGCTTTCTTT,CASSYWGQGNTEAFF
13,.,.,TRBJ2-4,TRBV5-1,TGCGCCAGCAGCCAGGACGGAATAAACATTCAGTACTTC,CASSQDGINIQYF
14,.,.,TRBJ2-7,TRBV6-9,TGTGCCAGCAGTTACTCGATGAGTTCCTACGAGCAGTACTTC,CASSYSMSSYEQYF
15,.,TRBD1,TRBJ2-7,TRBV7-2,TGTGCCAGCAATCGTGTAGGGACAGGAGCCTACGAGCAGTACTTC,CASNRVGTGAYEQYF
14,few,TRBD1,TRBJ1-5,TRBV6-6,TGTGCCAGCAGCTCCGGGACAGGTCGGGGGCCCCAGCATTTT,CASSSGTGRGPQHF
13,.,.,TRBJ2-5,TRBV5-1,TGCGCCAGCAGCTTAGTCCGGCAAGAGACCCAGTACTTC,CASSLVRQETQYF
13,medium-sized,TRBD1,TRBJ2-1,TRBV19,TGTGCCAGTAGTATAGGACAGGGCAATGAGCAGTTCTTC,CASSIGQGNEQFF
13,few,.,TRBJ1-5,TRBV6-1,TGTGCCAGCCGTCGGACTCCCAATCAGCCCCAGCATTTT,CASRRTPNQPQHF
14,.,TRBD2,TRBJ2-7,TRBV29-1,TGCAGCGGCGGGGCGGGAGGGGGGCCCTACGAGCAGTACTTC,CSGGAGGGPYEQYF
14,medium-sized,TRBD2,TRBJ2-7,TRBV5-1,TGCGCCAGCAGCCCCCCTGGCGGGAGGTCCGAGCAGTACTTC,CASSPPGGRSEQYF
21,.,.,TRBJ1-5,TRBV21-1,TGTGCCAGCAGCAACTATAATGGGACAGGGGGGATCCCGTCTAGCAATCAGCCCCAGCATTTT,CASSNYNGTGGIPSSNQPQHF
16,few,.,TRBJ2-5,TRBV11-3,TGTGCCAGCAGCGAGGGACATCGAACATTCCAAGAGACCCAGTACTTC,CASSEGHRTFQETQYF
23,.,TRBD2,TRBJ2-1,TRBV9,TGTGCCAGCAGCGTACATTACTTGGAGGCTAGCGGGAGGGTGGGAAGCTCCTACAATGAGCAGTTCTTC,CASSVHYLEASGRVGSSYNEQFF
14,.,.,TRBJ2-7,TRBV11-1,TGTGCCAGCAGCTTTTTGGGGGGACCCTACGAGCAGTACTTC,CASSFLGGPYEQYF
15,.,.,TRBJ2-6,TRBV28,TGTGCCAGCTCACGGGAAACGAGTGGGGCCAACGTCCTGACTTTC,CASSRETSGANVLTF
13,few,.,TRBJ1-2,TRBV6-5,TGTGCCAGCAGTTACTACCGGGCGGATGGCTACACCTTC,CASSYYRADGYTF
15,few,TRBD1,TRBJ1-2,TRBV6-6,TGTGCCAGCAACGCCGGGACAGCCGAAAACTATGGCTACACCTTC,CASNAGTAENYGYTF
17,.,TRBD2,TRBJ2-3,TRBV7-3,TGTGCCAGCAGCTTATTCCCGCTAGCGGGAGGCTCAAATACGCAGTATTTT,CASSLFPLAGGSNTQYF
13,.,.,TRBJ1-2,TRBV27,TGTGCCAGCAGTTTGGGAGGGACCTATGGCTACACCTTC,CASSLGGTYGYTF
15,.,.,TRBJ1-5,TRBV28,TGTGCCAGCAGTTTTCGGGGGGCCGGCAATCAGCCCCAGCATTTT,CASSFRGAGNQPQHF
14,few,.,TRBJ1-1,TRBV7-9,TGTGCCAGCAGCCAAGGGCAGGGTATCGCTGAAGCTTTCTTT,CASSQGQGIAEAFF
16,medium-sized,.,TRBJ2-7,TRBV27,TGTGCCAGCAGTCTCTCAGGACTGATTCCCTCCTACGAGCAGTACTTC,CASSLSGLIPSYEQYF
14,few,.,TRBJ1-4,TRBV2,TGTGCCAGCAGACCGGGACACGGCGACGAAAAACTGTTTTTT,CASRPGHGDEKLFF
16,few,.,TRBJ2-2,TRBV7-2,TGTGCCAGCAGCTTAGATAGAGGGAGCGGCACCGGGGAGCTGTTTTTT,CASSLDRGSGTGELFF
14,medium-sized,TRBD2,TRBJ2-7,TRBV5-4,TGTGCCAGCAGCCCGGGAGGGCTTTCCTACGAGCAGTACTTC,CASSPGGLSYEQYF